This entry features one TCR beta chain sequence. Its antigen is not identified. This specimen comes from a study of cytomegalovirus exposure and HLA in healthy donors. Study details: Drawn from HLA-typed donors, 80 million to 95 million unique TCRs were held in an early data release. General study findings and limits: Data from an earlier analysis indicated that most TCR beta V segments were productive either about 87% or about 30% of the time. A few of the chains that were CMV-associated were confirmed in vitro to be specific for CMV antigens.

Trimming removed 5 bases at V and 9 bases at J, with 11 bases between. Per the germline V gene, CDR1 is SGHVS and CDR2 is FQNEAQ. The CDR3 is 12 residues long. The PCR made use of 60 Vbeta and 13 Jbeta primers. Profiling relied on immunoSEQ multiplex PCR, and the TCRdb table lists in-frame clones only, not all of them. The sample has some 150,000 clones, 85% seen once. The chain couples TRBV7-8 to TRBJ2-1, with D maybe TRBD1 (6 bases). The specimen was PBMCs. The source of this sequence is a woman in her late teens or twenties in good health and CMV-seronegative. The DNA of the CDR3 is TGTGCCAGCAGCCCCTCACAGGGTGAGCAGTTCTTC. Its protein is CASSPSQGEQFF. Full variable domain (outside the CDR3, taken from reference TRBV7-8 and TRBJ2-1): GAGVSQSPRYKVAKRGQDVALRCDPISGHVSLFWYQQALGQGPEFLTYFQNEAQLDKSGLPSDRFFAERPEGSVSTLKIQRTQQEDSAVYLCASSPSQGEQFFGPGTRLTVL.